What follows is one TCR beta chain and its context. Its target is unknown. V dropped 0 bases and J dropped 13 bases, with 17 bases sitting between them. The CDR3 loop spans 14 amino acids. The germline V gene encodes CDR1 SGDLS and CDR2 YYNGEE. cDNA synthesis used the whole RNA isolate, giving expressed TCRB sequences. TCRdb's table, derived via immunoSEQ multiplex PCR, lists solely in-frame clones and lacks some. The data hold around 250,000 clones, with around 24% observed a single time. This sample stems from a study of beta chain features in type 1 diabetes. Sorted cells reached over 95% purity in every population. General study results and limits: Although PCR might favor shorter templates, it would do so equally in patients and controls. The study found moderately but significantly shorter TCRB CDR3s in all four CD4+ subsets of Type 1 diabetes patients. Insertions at VDJ junctions were less frequent in type 1 diabetes patients. These patients also deleted more nucleotides at the same junctions.

The sequencing input was naive CD4+ T cells from blood. The chain links TRBV9 to TRBJ2-1; tentative D call: TRBD2 (6 bases). The source of this sequence is a woman aged 25 to 39 with type 1 diabetes. The CDR3 reads CASSVDLRRETQFF. The CDR3 DNA reads as TGTGCCAGCAGCGTAGACCTTCGACGGGAGACACAGTTCTTC.